The 8 T cell receptor beta chains below all came from one sample that was sequenced in a study of blood T cell repertoires in COVID-19. The data were produced by immunoSEQ multiplex PCR, yet TCRdb's version contains in-frame clones alone and is incomplete. The table has tens of thousands of clones, around 86% seen once; the top ten hold less than 3%. Sample: peripheral blood. The receptors shown here come from a man at least 80 years old with acute or convalescent COVID-19.

This clone was counted only a few times. This chain links TRBV11-3 with TRBJ2-1; 7 bases fit TRBD2. The germline V gene has CDR1 SGHNT and CDR2 YENEEA. The ends lost 2 bases at V and 2 bases at J; junction bases unmatched: 0. This CDR3 contains 14 residues. CDR3 protein: CASSLSGAYNEQFF. DNA for the CDR3: TGTGCCAGCAGCTTAAGCGGGGCCTACAATGAGCAGTTCTTC.

This chain links TRBV28 with TRBJ2-5, with D hard to call. Between the trimmed V and J ends, which lost 2 bases and 4 bases, there was a span of 11 bases. Germline CDR1 and CDR2: MDHEN and SYDVKM. The CDR3 is made up of 14 amino acids. CDR3 coding DNA: TGTGCCAGCAGTTTAGGCCCAAGAGGAGAGACCCAGTACTTC. It yields the protein CASSLGPRGETQYF. Filled out from reference TRBV28 and TRBJ2-5, the complete variable domain reads DVKVTQSSRYLVKRTGEKVFLECVQDMDHENMFWYRQDPGLGLRLIYFSYDVKMKEKGDIPEGYSVSREKKERFSLILESASTNQTSMYLCASSLGPRGETQYFGPGTRLLVL.

This clone was picked up a small number of times. V is TRBV6-4 and J is TRBJ2-2; the D gene is possibly TRBD1 (5 bases). Germline loops: CDR1 MRHNA, CDR2 SNTAGT. The germline V and J ends were trimmed by 6 bases and 4 bases, with 15 bases remaining between them. The CDR3 length is 15 residues. Here the CDR3 reads CASSPQDQGTGELFF. The CDR3, as DNA: TGTGCCAGCAGCCCCCAGGACCAGGGCACCGGGGAGCTGTTTTTT.

This clone was observed once. This chain connects TRBV5-1 to TRBJ1-4; 8 bases map to TRBD1. Germline loops: CDR1 SGHRS, CDR2 YFSETQ. This CDR3 spans 15 amino acids. The V gene end was trimmed by 3 bases and the J gene end by 5 bases; junction bases not matched to a gene: 6. This CDR3 is CASSSWGQVNEKLFF. The CDR3 coding sequence is TGCGCCAGCAGCTCCTGGGGACAGGTCAATGAAAAACTGTTTTTT.

CDR3 protein: CSVEDQRGTGLGGYTF. DNA of the CDR3: TGCAGCGTTGAAGATCAGAGGGGGACAGGGCTGGGCGGCTACACCTTC. The V call is TRBV29-1, the J call TRBJ1-2; 9 bases match TRBD1. There are 16 residues in the CDR3. J gave up 8 bases and V 0 bases, and 13 bases lay outside the gene matches. Germline V gene sequence: CDR1 SQVTM, CDR2 ANQGSEA.

J is TRBJ1-2 and V is TRBV3-1 (or the pseudogene TRBV3-2); 7 bases match TRBD1. V shed 1 base, J shed 6 bases, and the junction held 8 bases outside the gene matches. Germline CDR1 is LGHDT and CDR2 is YNNKEL (reference sequence). The CDR3 loop spans 15 amino acids. CDR3 amino acids: CASSQGTGLFHGYTF. CDR3 nucleotides: TGTGCCAGCAGCCAAGGGACAGGACTTTTTCATGGCTACACCTTC.

The J gene is TRBJ1-1, the V gene TRBV28; tentative D call: TRBD1 (5 bases). With 11 bases removed from V and 0 bases from J, the gap between germline ends came to 16 bases. This CDR3 is 14 amino acids long. Germline V gene lookup returns CDR1 MDHEN and CDR2 SYDVKM. The CDR3, as DNA: TGTGCCGGTGCCCGGGGGTCGGTGAACACTGAAGCTTTCTTT. This encodes CAGARGSVNTEAFF.

The V gene is TRBV28, the J gene TRBJ2-1, with D perhaps TRBD2 (7 bases). From germline, CDR1 is MDHEN and CDR2 SYDVKM. CDR3 size: 17 residues. V lost 7 bases and J lost 1, with 20 bases in between. The CDR3 DNA follows: TGTGCCAGCACCCAAGGGGGGGGATGGAGGTCCTACAATGAGCAGTTCTTC. Protein: CASTQGGGWRSYNEQFF.